The TCR beta chain described here comes from a study of T-cell memory formation after mild COVID-19. Study conclusions and caveats: The study detected some responding clones in pre-infection memory, suggesting cross-reactive memory joined.

About this clonotype itself: Its antigen is as yet unknown.

From the 5' RACE reads, TCRdb called clonotypes with MiXCR, one entry per CDR3 protein. Here the sample spans about 350,000 distinct CDR3 sequences, about an eighth being singletons. The trim removed 0 bases at V and 4 bases at J, leaving 11 bases unmatched. This CDR3 is 18 amino acids long. Germline V gene sequence: CDR1 MGHRA, CDR2 YSYEKL. This chain connects TRBV4-1 to TRBJ2-7; 11 bases line up with TRBD2. Sequences were obtained from PBMCs or a T cell subset sorted from them (not recorded which). This clonotype was obtained from a man aged 18 to 35 who had mild COVID-19 (a few samples of this study predate the infection). Cell type and time point are not known. CDR3: CASSQDELAGAPGYEQYF. The CDR3 coding sequence is TGCGCCAGCAGCCAAGATGAACTAGCGGGGGCCCCGGGTTACGAGCAGTACTTC.